These 5 T cell receptor beta chains originate from one sample sequenced in a study of PD-L1 blockade in urothelial cancer (dated by TCRdb to 2015 to 2018). The receptor library was made with the immunoSEQ multiplex PCR assay. TCRdb limited this immuneACCESS table to in-frame rearrangements with V and J called. A share of clones is missing; checked studies link under half to unresolved V genes, and the rest is unexplained. This sample gives 70,000 or so clones in total; 84% of them show up just once. Of the sample, about 4.7% is held by the ten largest clones. The sample was PBMCs, taken around atezolizumab (anti-PD-L1) treatment. The receptors originated from a man aged 65-85 years with urothelial cancer.

This chain connects TRBV7-9 to TRBJ2-7; TRBD1 matches 10 bases. Trimming took 3 bases from V and 2 from J; bases not matched to a gene: 4. The CDR3 is 15 amino acids. Germline V gives CDR1 SEHNR, CDR2 FQNEAQ (reference sequence). The CDR3 nucleotides are TGTGCCAGCAGCTTCGACAGGGGGCGGGCCTACGAGCAGTACTTC. Encoded protein: CASSFDRGRAYEQYF. Based on the CDR3 plus reference TRBV7-9 and TRBJ2-7, the full variable domain is DTGVSQNPRHKITKRGQNVTFRCDPISEHNRLYWYRQTLGQGPEFLTYFQNEAQLEKSRLLSDRFSAERPKGSFSTLEIQRTEQGDSAMYLCASSFDRGRAYEQYFGPGTRLTVT.

The CDR3 is CASIRRIFCEKLFF. The CDR3 DNA is TGTGCCAGCATTCGGAGGATATTTTGTGAAAAACTGTTTTTT. The V call is TRBV9, the J call TRBJ1-4; D remains ambiguous. The CDR3 consists of 14 residues. The germline CDR1 and CDR2 sequences are SGDLS and YYNGEE. The V end lost 6 bases, the J end lost 7 bases, and 16 bases lay between the germline ends.

For the CDR3, the DNA is TGTGCCTGGACCGATCTGGCTCGACAGGGGGTGATTCAGCCCCAGCATTTT. Translated, it gives CAWTDLARQGVIQPQHF. The chain recombines TRBV30 with TRBJ1-5, with 9 bases matching TRBD1. Trimming cost V 4 bases and J 6 bases; bases outside gene matches: 16. CDR3 length equals 17 residues. Looked up from germline, CDR1 is GTSNPN and CDR2 is SVGIG (reference sequence).

In this sample, this clone turned up a few times. The rearrangement links TRBV5-4 to TRBJ2-3; 9 positions match TRBD2. Germline-derived CDR1 and CDR2 are SGHNT and YYREEE (reference sequence). The CDR3 has 16 amino acids. Trimming at V came to 0 bases and at J to 1 base, leaving 3 bases not matched to a gene. CDR3 protein: CASSLGLAVGTDTQYF. The CDR3 DNA follows: TGTGCCAGCAGCTTGGGACTAGCGGTAGGCACAGATACGCAGTATTTT. The full variable domain, in which reference TRBV5-4 and TRBJ2-3 provide the parts outside the CDR3, is ETGVTQSPTHLIKTRGQQVTLRCSSQSGHNTVSWYQQALGQGPQFIFQYYREEENGRGNFPPRFSGLQFPNYSSELNVNALELDDSALYLCASSLGLAVGTDTQYFGPGTRLTVL.

The CDR3 is CASSTLNGLAGGTDTQYF. The CDR3, as DNA: TGTGCCAGTAGTACCCTAAACGGACTAGCGGGTGGCACAGATACGCAGTATTTT. J is TRBJ2-3 and V is TRBV19; 11 positions match TRBD2. The CDR3 runs to 18 residues. Germline V lookup: CDR1 LNHDA, CDR2 SQIVND (reference sequence). Unmatched junction bases numbered 10, after V lost 4 bases and J lost 1 base.